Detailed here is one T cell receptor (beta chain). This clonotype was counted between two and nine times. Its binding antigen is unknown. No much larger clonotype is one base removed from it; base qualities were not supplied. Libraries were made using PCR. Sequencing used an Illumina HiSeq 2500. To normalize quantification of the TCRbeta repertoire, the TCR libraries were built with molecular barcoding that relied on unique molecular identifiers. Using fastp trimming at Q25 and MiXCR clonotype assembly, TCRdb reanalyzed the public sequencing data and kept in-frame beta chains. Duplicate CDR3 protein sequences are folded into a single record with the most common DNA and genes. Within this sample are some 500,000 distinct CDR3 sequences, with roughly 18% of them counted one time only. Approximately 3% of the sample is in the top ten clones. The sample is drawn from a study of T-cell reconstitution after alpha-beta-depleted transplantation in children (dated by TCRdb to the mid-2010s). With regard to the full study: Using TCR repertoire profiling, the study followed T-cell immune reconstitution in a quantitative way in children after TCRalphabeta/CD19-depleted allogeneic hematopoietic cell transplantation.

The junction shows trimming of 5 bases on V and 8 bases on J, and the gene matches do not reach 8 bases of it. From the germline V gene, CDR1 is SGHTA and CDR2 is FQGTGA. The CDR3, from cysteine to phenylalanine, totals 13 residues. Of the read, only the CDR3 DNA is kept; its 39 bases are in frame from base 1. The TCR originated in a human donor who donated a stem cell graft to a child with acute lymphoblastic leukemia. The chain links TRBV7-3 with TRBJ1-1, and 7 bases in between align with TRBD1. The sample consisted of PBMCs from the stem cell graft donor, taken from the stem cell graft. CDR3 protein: CASSTQGRVEAFF. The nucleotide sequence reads TGTGCCAGCAGCACACAGGGGAGGGTAGAAGCTTTCTTT.